This T cell receptor (beta chain) was recovered during a study of T cells after somatic rescue of genetic block. The V end was cut by 2 bases, the J end by 1 base, with 15 bases between. Germline values: CDR1 MNHNS, CDR2 SASEGT. CDR3 length: 18 residues. Sequencing was performed with immunoSEQ multiplex PCR; in TCRdb, only in-frame clones are kept and a portion is missing. This sample has roughly 58,000 clones; roughly 96% occur once, and the top ten carry roughly 0.074%. Sequences were obtained from peripheral blood mononuclear cells (PBMCs). This chain uses TRBV6-1 with TRBJ2-6; D may match TRBD1 or TRBD2 (5 bases each). This sequence originates from a child in the first two years of life. The CDR3, as DNA: TGTGCCAGCAGTGAATATCGGGACGTTACATCTGGGGCCAACGTCCTGACTTTC. It codes for CASSEYRDVTSGANVLTF.